A selection of T cell receptor beta chains follows, all from one sample in a study of T cells after yellow fever vaccination. Each CDR3 protein gets one entry after TCRdb re-called the 5' RACE reads with MiXCR. The repertoire has 450,000 to 650,000 distinct CDR3 sequences, about a fifth of them found once; the top ten carry around 17%. The sample was PBMCs, taken 21 days after the first yellow fever vaccination. The receptor source for this set is a man aged 18 to 30 who received the YFV17D yellow fever vaccine. Each CDR3 is given with its conserved first and last residue.

v_call	j_call	cdr3_aa
TRBV20-1	TRBJ1-1	CSARTVRDTEAFF
TRBV20-1	TRBJ2-3	CSARDRGGGAATDTQYF
TRBV23-1	TRBJ2-7	CASSQITRYEQYF
TRBV10-3	TRBJ1-1	CAISRQGSNTEAFF
TRBV6-1	TRBJ1-5	CASNVGYSNQPQHF
TRBV5-1	TRBJ2-6	CASSLTVAGGSGANVLTF
TRBV5-1	TRBJ1-6	CASSLGGRGSDSPLHF
TRBV6-1	TRBJ1-3	CASSADRAPSGNTIYF
TRBV28	TRBJ2-1	CASSFPRQYAYNEQFF
TRBV4-1	TRBJ2-3	CASSQGASGGTDTQYF
TRBV6-2/TRBV6-3	TRBJ2-7	CASSFLTGGSYEQYF
TRBV20-1	TRBJ2-5	CSATLVGTQYF
TRBV12-3/TRBV12-4	TRBJ2-5	CASSFAPESAETQYF
TRBV5-1	TRBJ2-2	CASIGQGRTGELFF
TRBV18	TRBJ2-1	CASSRYGYNEQFF
TRBV11-1	TRBJ2-3	CASSLRQGSSTDTQYF
TRBV4-1	TRBJ2-1	CASSQVTSNYNEQFF
TRBV28	TRBJ2-3	CASSLPGQDTDTQYF
TRBV29-1	TRBJ1-1	CSVGLVTGINTEAFF
TRBV7-6	TRBJ2-5	CASGNGGAETQYF
TRBV10-1	TRBJ2-7	CASSANHEAKQYF
TRBV7-2	TRBJ1-5	CASSLRGYSNQPQHF
TRBV4-3	TRBJ2-2	CASSQEPQAGATTGELFF
TRBV9	TRBJ2-1	CASSQRGGEYNEQFF
TRBV4-3	TRBJ2-7	CASSQELNPYEQYF
TRBV29-1	TRBJ1-1	CSVGQGGSTEAFF
TRBV6-6	TRBJ1-5	CASSTDRNQPQHF
TRBV19	TRBJ2-1	CASSGQGTYNEQFF
TRBV9	TRBJ2-1	CASSVEGRVSNEQFF
TRBV15	TRBJ1-1	CATSRSGSPGENTEAFF
TRBV4-3	TRBJ1-2	CASSQETAFYGYTF
TRBV4-1	TRBJ1-5	CASSQPQRQPQHF
TRBV4-3	TRBJ1-2	CASSQGGKYGYTF
TRBV20-1	TRBJ2-5	CSALDRVVPTETQYF
TRBV3-1	TRBJ2-1	CATSKRGAWNEQFF
TRBV27	TRBJ1-1	CASSSRGRGLSNTEAFF
TRBV19	TRBJ1-3	CASSTSGNTIYF
TRBV11-2	TRBJ2-3	CASSWGVLTDTQYF
TRBV6-1	TRBJ2-3	CASSPTGGTDTQYF
TRBV7-6	TRBJ2-7	CASSSGGLTYEQYF
TRBV5-1	TRBJ1-5	CASSLGPEGNQPQHF
TRBV7-2	TRBJ2-2	CASRLAGHTGELFF
TRBV11-3	TRBJ2-2	CASSLGASGGPGELFF
TRBV7-2	TRBJ1-1	CASRGDRGNLLNTEAFF
TRBV20-1	TRBJ2-1	CSARWSGGVNEQFF
TRBV7-7	TRBJ2-2	CASSLLAGGLDTGELFF
TRBV5-1	TRBJ2-7	CASRMLDRGTYEQYF
TRBV11-1	TRBJ2-7	CASSYTGVEQYF
TRBV15	TRBJ2-3	CATSRVGATSTDTQYF
TRBV25-1	TRBJ2-7	CASGSGWGQYF
TRBV7-8	TRBJ1-5	CASSLGVNSNQPQHF